This TCR beta chain comes out of a study of blood T cell repertoires in COVID-19. In the study overall: Samples of COVID-19 (acute and convalescent) were obtained from the United States, Italy and Spain.

This clone was seen only once. Original data processing: For nucleated cells, counts were estimated from reference gene primer amplification. Some clones are missing from TCRdb's copy, which holds only in-frame ones; the method was immunoSEQ multiplex PCR. V and J calls and clone size follow that table, whereas D and trimming were derived from the DNA. The sample has some 150,000 clones; 75% to 90% are singletons. The sequence was obtained from a woman of 80 years or more with acute or convalescent COVID-19. The sequenced sample consisted of peripheral blood.

The CDR3 DNA reads TGTGCCAGCAGCTTAGTGACTACTGACAATGAGCAGTTCTTC. The encoded protein is CASSLVTTDNEQFF. The rearrangement links TRBV7-2 to TRBJ2-1; D may be TRBD2 (5 bases). The CDR3 is made up of 14 amino acids. From germline, CDR1 is SGHTA and CDR2 FQGNSA. Trimming cost V 1 base and J 5 bases, with 9 bases left between them.